Below, 28 T cell receptor beta chains from the same sample are listed, as sequenced in a study of OX40 agonist ivuxolimab in advanced cancers. The assay was immunoSEQ multiplex PCR, and TCRdb's table has in-frame clones only and misses some. The sample consists of 23,000 or so clones, nearly 90% of them appearing once. This sample comprised CD4+ or CD8+ T cells sorted from blood, obtained in a trial of the OX40 agonist ivuxolimab. These receptors all come from an adult with an advanced solid tumor such as melanoma, head and neck, liver or kidney cancer.

The chain uses TRBV7-2 and TRBJ1-1; 9 nucleotides agree with TRBD1. CDR3 length equals 15 residues. Germline values: CDR1 SGHTA, CDR2 FQGNSA. Losses at the gene ends were 4 bases for V and 4 bases for J; bases not matched to a gene: 7. CDR3 in DNA: TGTGCCAGCAGCTACCGGGACAGGGAAGGCACTGAAGCTTTCTTT. It is translated as CASSYRDREGTEAFF.

The chain uses TRBV9 and TRBJ2-5; TRBD2 might be the D (5 bases). Germline CDR1 and CDR2: SGDLS and YYNGEE. This CDR3 has 15 residues. Trimming shortened V by 4 bases and J by 4 bases, and 17 bases separated the two germline ends. CDR3 nucleotides: TGTGCCAGCAGCAACACGCTAGGAGGCCTAGAGACCCAGTACTTC. Translating it yields CASSNTLGGLETQYF.

This clone turned up a few times. The chain recombines TRBV9 with TRBJ2-2, with D unclear. The germline V and J ends were trimmed by 3 bases and 3 bases, with 9 bases remaining between them. The germline CDR1 and CDR2 sequences are SGDLS and YYNGEE. The CDR3 extends over 14 amino acids. CDR3 nucleotide sequence: TGTGCCAGCAGCGCCAGATCGTACACCGGGGAGCTGTTTTTT. It encodes CASSARSYTGELFF.

This clone was found a few times. The CDR3 region is CASSEVGTRDGDPQYF. The DNA for the CDR3 is TGTGCCAGCAGTGAAGTTGGGACCCGTGACGGAGATCCCCAGTACTTC. The J gene is TRBJ2-5, the V gene TRBV2, with D perhaps being TRBD1 or TRBD2 (5 bases each). Germline V CDR1 and CDR2: SNHLY, FYNNEI. The CDR3 totals 16 residues. The V end was cut by 1 base, the J end by 9 bases, with 21 bases between.

CDR3 sequence (DNA): TGTGCCAGCAGCCGGGGACTAGCGGGAGTCATCCAAGAGACCCAGTACTTC. Its translation: CASSRGLAGVIQETQYF. The chain couples TRBV7-2 to TRBJ2-5, with 14 bases identical to TRBD2. This CDR3 has 17 residues. Germline CDR1 SGHTA, CDR2 FQGNSA. With V trimmed by 5 bases and J by 1 base, 6 bases remained unmatched.

The chain uses TRBV5-6 and TRBJ2-3; 9 nucleotides agree with TRBD2. The CDR3 covers 18 residues. Germline V gene data show CDR1 as SGHDT and CDR2 as YYEEEE. The V gene end was trimmed by 1 base and the J gene end by 4 bases; junction bases not matched to a gene: 13. CDR3 amino acids: CASSLRLAVASKADTQYF. The CDR3 DNA reads TGTGCCAGCAGCTTGAGACTAGCGGTAGCGTCCAAGGCAGATACGCAGTATTTT.

The rearrangement uses TRBV4-1 and TRBJ2-1; D call uncertain. Germline V gives CDR1 MGHRA, CDR2 YSYEKL. The CDR3 extends over 13 amino acids. The ends were cut back, 5 bases at V and 8 bases at J, with 13 bases in the middle. The DNA for the CDR3 is TGCGCCAGCAGCACGGGTAACCGGTATGAGCAGTTCTTC. This translates into CASSTGNRYEQFF.

CDR3 DNA: TGTGCCAGCAGCTTGGAAGCGGGAGGGCCGACAGATACGCAGTATTTT. This encodes CASSLEAGGPTDTQYF. The J gene is TRBJ2-3, the V gene TRBV13, with 10 bases identical to TRBD2. This CDR3 spans 16 amino acids. V shed 3 bases, J shed 3 bases, and the junction held 6 bases outside the gene matches. The V gene's germline CDR1 is PRHDT and CDR2 FYEKMQ (reference sequence).

The chain has TRBV5-6 and TRBJ1-1; D not resolved. This CDR3 spans 15 amino acids. Deletions cut 4 bases from V and 0 bases from J, with 13 bases between. The germline V gene encodes CDR1 SGHDT and CDR2 YYEEEE. CDR3 in amino acids: CASSHVLRMNTEAFF. The CDR3 nucleotides are TGTGCCAGCAGCCACGTCCTGCGTATGAACACTGAAGCTTTCTTT.

V is TRBV27 and J is TRBJ1-4, with TRBD1 matching 8 bases. CDR3 size: 15 residues. Trimming took 2 bases from V and 7 from J; bases not matched to a gene: 6. CDR1 and CDR2 from the germline V gene are MNHEY and SMNVEV (reference sequence). The CDR3 bases are TGTGCCAGCAGTTTAATCAGGGGGCTGCGTGAAAAACTGTTTTTT. Its translation: CASSLIRGLREKLFF.

The rearrangement uses TRBV10-1 and TRBJ2-2; D perhaps matches TRBD2 (5 bases). Germline V gives CDR1 WNHNN, CDR2 SYGVQD (reference sequence). The V gene lost 0 bases and the J gene lost 7 bases, with 15 bases spanning the gap. There are 16 residues in the CDR3. CDR3 protein: CASSESREPWNGELFF. CDR3 coding DNA: TGCGCCAGCAGTGAGTCACGGGAACCGTGGAACGGGGAGCTGTTTTTT.

The chain carries TRBV7-9 and TRBJ2-7; the D gene is possibly TRBD2 (6 bases). The CDR3 loop spans 14 amino acids. The germline CDR1 and CDR2 sequences are SEHNR and FQNEAQ (reference sequence). V was cut by 5 bases and J by 3 bases, with 14 bases left in between. CDR3 in amino acids: CASSPVGGYYEQYF. The CDR3 coding sequence is TGTGCCAGCAGCCCGGTGGGGGGATACTACGAGCAGTACTTC.

This chain joins TRBV11-2 and TRBJ2-1, with 8 bases that match TRBD1. This CDR3 contains 16 residues. Germline V gene data show CDR1 as SGHAT and CDR2 as FQNNGV. The J segment lost 2 bases and the V segment lost 1 base, leaving 4 bases of the junction unmatched. In nucleotides, the CDR3 is TGTGCCAGCAGCTTAGGGGACAGGACCACCTACAATGAGCAGTTCTTC. This encodes CASSLGDRTTYNEQFF.

In regard to this clone: Because the CDR3 is missing its conserved closing phenylalanine or tryptophan, this is likely a read error. It is unclear where the CDR3 begins or ends on the DNA, so no DNA is shown, and the CDR3 is as TCRdb lists it. The J gene is TRBJ2-7, the V gene TRBV4-1. Germline lookup yields CDR1 MGHRA and CDR2 YSYEKL. Termini included, the CDR3 measures 13 amino acids. This CDR3 reads CASSQDYLNEQSS.

V usage is TRBV9 and J usage is TRBJ2-2; 9 positions agree with TRBD1. The CDR3 runs 15 residues. Germline lookup yields CDR1 SGDLS and CDR2 YYNGEE. After removal of 3 bases from V and 5 bases from J, the junction contained 5 bases not matched to a gene. The CDR3 sequence: CASSADDRGTGELFF. CDR3 DNA: TGTGCCAGCAGCGCAGACGACAGGGGGACCGGGGAGCTGTTTTTT.

The chain carries TRBV7-9 and TRBJ2-3; no reliable D call. The CDR3 runs to 14 residues. V gave up 4 bases and J gave up 3 bases, with 11 bases separating them. Germline V gene data show CDR1 as SEHNR and CDR2 as FQNEAQ (reference sequence). CDR3 region: CASSYHDATDTQYF. The DNA for the CDR3 is TGTGCCAGCAGCTACCACGACGCGACAGATACGCAGTATTTT.

The J gene is TRBJ2-1, the V gene TRBV2; 7 bases map to TRBD2. The germline V gene has CDR1 SNHLY and CDR2 FYNNEI. CDR3 length: 14 amino acids. V was clipped by 6 bases and J by 3 bases; unmatched bases: 5. The CDR3 spells CASRERDGYNEQFF. The CDR3 nucleotides read TGTGCCAGCAGGGAGCGGGATGGCTACAATGAGCAGTTCTTC.

This clone appeared a few times. V gene TRBV29-1 combines with J gene TRBJ2-7; no reliable D call. V was clipped by 0 bases and J by 0 bases, with 6 bases between them. The germline V gene has CDR1 SQVTM and CDR2 ANQGSEA. The CDR3 has 13 residues. The CDR3 here is CSVEDALSYEQYF. Here the CDR3 DNA reads TGCAGCGTTGAAGATGCGCTCTCCTACGAGCAGTACTTC.

V is TRBV5-1 and J is TRBJ2-7; tentative D call: TRBD2 (5 bases). This CDR3 contains 14 residues. Trimming cost V 1 base and J 3 bases, with 11 bases left between them. The germline gives CDR1 SGHRS, CDR2 YFSETQ. CDR3 nucleotides: TGCGCCAGCAGCTTGCTTGGTGGGAGCTACGAGCAGTACTTC. Translation: CASSLLGGSYEQYF. Together with reference TRBV5-1 and TRBJ2-7, the CDR3 gives the full variable domain: KAGVTQTPRYLIKTRGQQVTLSCSPISGHRSVSWYQQTPGQGLQFLFEYFSETQRNKGNFPGRFSGRQFSNSRSEMNVSTLELGDSALYLCASSLLGGSYEQYFGPGTRLTVT.

V gene TRBV9 combines with J gene TRBJ2-7; 8 bases fit TRBD2. The V segment lost 4 bases and the J segment 2 bases; nucleotides outside the gene matches: 11. The CDR3 extends over 16 amino acids. CDR1 is SGDLS and CDR2 is YYNGEE in the germline V gene. CDR3 protein: CASSTNRLALPYEQYF. As DNA, the CDR3 is TGTGCCAGCAGCACTAACAGACTAGCGCTACCCTACGAGCAGTACTTC.

The chain is built from TRBV11-3 and TRBJ2-5; TRBD2 is a possible D gene (5 bases). The DNA end is a closer match to TRBJ2-7, so the J assignment may be wrong. The length of the CDR3 is 15 residues. Germline values: CDR1 SGHNT, CDR2 YENEEA. In nucleotides, the CDR3 is TGTGCCAGCAGCCCCTCGGGGTTTACTTCCTACGAGCAGTACTTC. Translated, it gives CASSPSGFTSYEQYF.

This chain joins TRBV5-6 and TRBJ1-5; D is unresolved. V was trimmed by 3 bases and J by 8 bases, leaving 15 bases between them. The CDR3 consists of 14 residues. Per the germline V gene, CDR1 is SGHDT and CDR2 is YYEEEE. The CDR3 DNA reads as TGTGCCAGCAGCTATGGCGGCGGTTCCGAGCCCCAGCATTTT. It specifies CASSYGGGSEPQHF.

This clone was counted a few times. The V gene is TRBV30, the J gene TRBJ2-1; maybe TRBD1 (5 bases). The CDR3 sequence is 12 residues long. CDR1 is GTSNPN, CDR2 SVGIG, per germline (reference sequence). V was shortened by 5 bases and J by 8 bases, with 13 bases between the two germline ends. CDR3 DNA sequence: TGTGCCTGGGACAGAGGCCATTATGAGCAGTTCTTC. Encoded protein: CAWDRGHYEQFF.

The chain links TRBV5-1 to TRBJ2-7; no clear D gene. The CDR3 has 11 residues. Germline CDR1 SGHRS, CDR2 YFSETQ. The V end lost 1 base, the J end lost 5 bases, and 4 bases lay between the germline ends. The CDR3 here is CASSLWDEQYF. The CDR3 nucleotides are TGCGCCAGCAGCTTGTGGGACGAGCAGTACTTC.

The chain joins TRBV5-1 to TRBJ2-7, with 7 bases that match TRBD2. CDR3 length: 16 residues. The germline CDR1 and CDR2 sequences are SGHRS and YFSETQ. V shed 0 bases, J shed 2 bases, and the junction held 8 bases outside the gene matches. In DNA form, the CDR3 reads TGCGCCAGCAGCTTGGCATCGCGGGAGTGGGCCTACGAGCAGTACTTC. Its protein is CASSLASREWAYEQYF.

The rearrangement links TRBV25-1 to TRBJ1-4; D remains ambiguous. Germline CDR1 and CDR2: MGHDK and SYGVNS. The CDR3 totals 12 residues. V lost 5 bases and J lost 8, with 9 bases in between. CDR3 amino acids: CASSRQAEKLFF. In DNA, the CDR3 is TGTGCCAGCAGTAGACAAGCCGAAAAACTGTTTTTT.

This sequence joins TRBV27 and TRBJ1-5; D unresolved. The CDR3 is made up of 14 amino acids. Between the trimmed V and J ends, which lost 2 bases and 3 bases, there was a span of 8 bases. Germline loops: CDR1 MNHEY, CDR2 SMNVEV (reference sequence). The CDR3 DNA reads as TGTGCCAGCAGTTTAACCAATTCCAATCAGCCCCAGCATTTT. It encodes CASSLTNSNQPQHF.

This sequence joins TRBV25-1 and TRBJ1-6; D unclear. The V gene's germline CDR1 is MGHDK and CDR2 SYGVNS. With 1 base removed from V and 2 bases from J, the gap between germline ends came to 9 bases. The CDR3 has 16 residues. The CDR3 loop is CASSESSNTYNSPLHF. In DNA form, the CDR3 reads TGTGCCAGCAGTGAATCGAGTAACACCTATAATTCACCCCTCCACTTT. The full variable domain, its missing parts supplied by reference TRBV25-1 and TRBJ1-6, is EADIYQTPRYLVIGTGKKITLECSQTMGHDKMYWYQQDPGMELHLIHYSYGVNSTEKGDLSSESTVSRIRTEHFPLTLESARPSHTSQYLCASSESSNTYNSPLHFGNGTRLTVT.